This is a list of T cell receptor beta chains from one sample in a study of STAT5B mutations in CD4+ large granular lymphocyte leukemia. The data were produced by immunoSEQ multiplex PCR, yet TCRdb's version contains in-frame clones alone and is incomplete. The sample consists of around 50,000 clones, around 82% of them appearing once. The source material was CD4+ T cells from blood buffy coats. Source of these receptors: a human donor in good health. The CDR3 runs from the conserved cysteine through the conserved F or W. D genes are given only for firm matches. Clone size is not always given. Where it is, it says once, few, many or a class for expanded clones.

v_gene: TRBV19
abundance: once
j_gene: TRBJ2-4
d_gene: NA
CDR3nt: TGTGCCAGTAGTCCCAGGGGGGGCGGCAAGAAAAACATTCAGTACTTC
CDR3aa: CASSPRGGGKKNIQYF

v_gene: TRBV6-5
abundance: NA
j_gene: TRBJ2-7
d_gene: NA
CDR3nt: TGTGCCAGCAGTGACAGGGGAGGGGCGTACGAGCAGTACTTC
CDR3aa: CASSDRGGAYEQYF

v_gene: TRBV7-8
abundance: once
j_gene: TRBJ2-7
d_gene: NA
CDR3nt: TGTGCCAGCAGCCCGAAGGGGTCCTACGAGCAGTACTTC
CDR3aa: CASSPKGSYEQYF

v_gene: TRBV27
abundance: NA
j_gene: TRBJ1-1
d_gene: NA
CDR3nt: TGTGCCAGCACCTCCTCTCCGGCCGGCTACACTGAAGCTTTCTTT
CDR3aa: CASTSSPAGYTEAFF

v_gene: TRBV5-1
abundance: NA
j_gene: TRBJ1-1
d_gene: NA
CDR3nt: TGCGCCAGCAGCGTAACAGGGTTCAACACTGAAGCTTTCTTT
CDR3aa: CASSVTGFNTEAFF

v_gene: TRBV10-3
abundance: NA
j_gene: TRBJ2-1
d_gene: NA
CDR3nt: TGTGCCATCAGTGAAGCTGGTGAGCAGTTCTTC
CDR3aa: CAISEAGEQFF

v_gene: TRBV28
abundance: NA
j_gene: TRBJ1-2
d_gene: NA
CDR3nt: TGTGCCGTCAGCTTTGGGGGCTACACCTTC
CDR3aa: CAVSFGGYTF

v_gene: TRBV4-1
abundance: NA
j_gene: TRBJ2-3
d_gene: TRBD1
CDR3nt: TGCGCCAGCAGCCAACGAACAGGGGGCGTAAATACGCAGTATTTT
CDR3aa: CASSQRTGGVNTQYF

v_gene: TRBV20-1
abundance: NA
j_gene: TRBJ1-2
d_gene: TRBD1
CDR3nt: TGCAGTGCTTCGACAGGGGGCAGCTACACCTTC
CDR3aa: CSASTGGSYTF

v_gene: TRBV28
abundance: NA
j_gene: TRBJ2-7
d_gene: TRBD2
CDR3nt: TGTGCCAGCAGGGTAGCGGGATCCTACGAGCAGTACTTC
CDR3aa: CASRVAGSYEQYF

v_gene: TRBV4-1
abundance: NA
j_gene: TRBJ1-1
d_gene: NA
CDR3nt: TGCGCCAGCAGCCAAGCTGGAGGACGGATCACTGAAGCTTTCTTT
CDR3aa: CASSQAGGRITEAFF

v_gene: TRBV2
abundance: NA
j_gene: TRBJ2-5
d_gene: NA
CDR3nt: TGTGCCAGCAAATGGGGAGAGGAGACCCAGTACTTC
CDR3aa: CASKWGEETQYF

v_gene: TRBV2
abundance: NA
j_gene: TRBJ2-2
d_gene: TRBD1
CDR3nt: TGTGCCAGCAGTGAGGCGGACAGGGGTAGCACCGGGGAGCTGTTTTTT
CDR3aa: CASSEADRGSTGELFF

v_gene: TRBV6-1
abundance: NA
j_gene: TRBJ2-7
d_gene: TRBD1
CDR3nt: TGTGCCAGCAGCCAAGGACAGGGGGGGACCTACGAGCAGTACTTC
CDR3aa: CASSQGQGGTYEQYF

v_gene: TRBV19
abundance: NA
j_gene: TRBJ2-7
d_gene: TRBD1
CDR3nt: TGTGCCAGTAGTATAGCGCAGGGGGCTTACGAGCAGTACTTC
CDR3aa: CASSIAQGAYEQYF

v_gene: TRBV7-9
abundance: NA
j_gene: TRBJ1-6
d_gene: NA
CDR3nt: TGTGCCAGCAGCTTAGCCAGGGTTAATTCACCCCTCCACTTT
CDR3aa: CASSLARVNSPLHF

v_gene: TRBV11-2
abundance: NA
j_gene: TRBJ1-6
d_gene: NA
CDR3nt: TGTGCCAGCAGCTTAGAGCCAAATTCACCCCTCCACTTT
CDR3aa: CASSLEPNSPLHF

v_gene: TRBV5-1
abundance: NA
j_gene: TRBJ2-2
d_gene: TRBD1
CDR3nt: TGCGCCAGCAGCTTGGGACAGGGGTACACCGGGGAGCTGTTTTTT
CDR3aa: CASSLGQGYTGELFF

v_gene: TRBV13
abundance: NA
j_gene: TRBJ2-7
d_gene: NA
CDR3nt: TGTGCCAGCAGCTTGCTAGCCCTACGCGAGCAGTACTTC
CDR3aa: CASSLLALREQYF

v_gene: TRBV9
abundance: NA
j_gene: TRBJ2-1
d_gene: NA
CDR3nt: TGTGCCAGCAGCGGAATTGGGAGCGGGAATGAGCAGTTCTTC
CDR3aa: CASSGIGSGNEQFF